The entry that follows covers one T cell receptor (beta chain) sequence. Its recognized antigen is unknown. From the cysteine through the phenylalanine, the CDR3 covers 15 amino acids. Only the protein sequence is given. The germline V gene supplies CDR1 SGHTA and CDR2 FQGNSA. The entry originates in a study of T cells expressing NK-cell markers (dated by TCRdb to 2020 to 2022). About the investigation overall: Three sorted T-cell subsets (CD3+CD56+NKG2C+, CD3+CD56+NKG2C- and CD3+CD56-NKG2C+) from under 10 donors had their TCR beta-chain repertoires profiled. Sequencing of the libraries produced 2 x 150 bp reads on Illumina HiSeq 2000/2500, MiSeq or NextSeq. Of the eight sequenced donors, seven were found to be HCMV-seropositive and one was found to be HCMV-seronegative. The eight sequenced donors were randomly selected healthy volunteers, three men and five women. The research as a whole found: For about 6 donors, the dominant CD3+CD56+NKG2C+ clonotypes were among the top 10 CD8+ clonotypes and accounted for roughly 1.0-7.5% of CD8+ T cells. Whether the expanded NKG2C-expressing T cell clones were specific for HCMV antigens was left unclear. Those dominant clonotypes were again the most abundant among CD3+CD56-NKG2C+ cells in a handful of donors, at roughly 25-60.1%.

TCRdb names Illumina HiSeq 2000 as the instrument used. TCR beta cDNA libraries were made by 5'RACE template switching that added a universal primer site and unique molecular identifiers. Priming for cDNA synthesis came from the TCR beta constant segment, and two successive PCR amplification steps followed. Per the original workflow: MIGEC handled demultiplexing of the reads and grouping by UMI, while MiTCR was used to assemble and quantify clonotypes. To exclude erroneous sequences, only TCR cDNA sequences supported by at least two reads were retained. The tcR package was used for downstream repertoire analysis, and clonotypes were matched between fractions using CDR3 nucleotide sequence together with V segment. VDJmatch was used to annotate antigen specificity against VDJdb, with one amino acid substitution in CDR3 permitted. Each entry corresponds to one CDR3 protein sequence from reads that TCRdb reprocessed, and DNA is not given. The V and J calls follow TCRdb's processing rather than the paper's. For this sample, the table gives some 600,000 distinct CDR3 sequences. Roughly 3.4% of the sample lies in the top ten.

HCMV serostatus was determined by detecting HCMV-specific IgG in serum with a commercial ELISA kit. Ficoll density gradient centrifugation was used to isolate peripheral blood mononuclear cells from blood. The origin of this receptor is a man aged 18-30 years in good health. Donor details come from another sample of the same person, matched by shared clones. Material for sequencing was blood T cells: a sorted CD56 or NKG2C T cell subset, CD4+ or CD8+ T cells, or bulk PBMC T cells (not recorded which). The chain joins TRBV7-2 to TRBJ1-6; no DNA is available, so the TRBD1 call from TCRdb remains unchecked. The CDR3: CASSWDRGDNSPLHF.